Here is one T cell receptor (beta chain) with its context. Its antigen is not known. These data come from a study of cytomegalovirus exposure and HLA in healthy donors. Whole-study context: Researchers previously reported finding fewer than 140 million unique TCR beta sequences from about 179 million T cells.

Germline CDR1 MNHNY, CDR2 SVGAGI (reference sequence). J was trimmed by 8 bases and V by 5 bases; bases with no gene match: 7. The CDR3 spans 13 residues. PCR primers comprised 60 Vbeta and 13 Jbeta primers. Sequencing used immunoSEQ multiplex PCR; TCRdb keeps in-frame clones, though not all of them. Among under 90,000 clones listed, 60% to 80% were seen once. General observations from the study: When analyzed later, the rates of TCR association showed variation by HLA locus, with DRB1 the most and HLA-C the fewest. In an earlier analysis, most TCR beta V segments were productive about 90% or about 30% of the time.

Sequenced input: PBMCs. The chain joins TRBV6-6 to TRBJ1-2; 8 bases agree with TRBD1. This TCR was recovered from a woman aged 35 to 49 in good health and CMV-seronegative. Here the CDR3 reads CASSQDRVYGYTF. The CDR3 DNA reads as TGTGCCAGCAGTCAGGACAGGGTGTACGGCTACACCTTC.